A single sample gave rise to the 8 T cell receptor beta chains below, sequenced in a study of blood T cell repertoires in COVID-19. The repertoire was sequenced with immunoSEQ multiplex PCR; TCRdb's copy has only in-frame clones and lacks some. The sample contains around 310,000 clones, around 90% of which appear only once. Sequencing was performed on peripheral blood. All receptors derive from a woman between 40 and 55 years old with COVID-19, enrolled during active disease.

The CDR3 spells CASGVVRYNSPLHF. Written as DNA, the CDR3 is TGTGCCAGCGGAGTGGTCCGCTATAATTCACCCCTCCACTTT. The V gene is TRBV6-5, the J gene TRBJ1-6; D unclear. The CDR3 consists of 14 residues. The germline V and J ends were trimmed by 8 bases and 3 bases, with 11 bases remaining between them. Germline CDR1 reads MNHEY; CDR2 reads SVGAGI.

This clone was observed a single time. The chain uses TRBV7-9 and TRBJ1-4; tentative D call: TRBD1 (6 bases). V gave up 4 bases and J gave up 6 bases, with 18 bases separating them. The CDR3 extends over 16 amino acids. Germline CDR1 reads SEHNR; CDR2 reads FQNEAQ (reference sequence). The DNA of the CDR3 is TGTGCCAGCAGCTGGGAACAGGGAAGGTATGATGAAAAACTGTTTTTT. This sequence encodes CASSWEQGRYDEKLFF.

The CDR3 region has the DNA TGTGCCAGCAGTTTTCGATTTCGTAGCGGGGGGTTAGAGACCCAGTACTTC. Translation gives CASSFRFRSGGLETQYF. The chain combines TRBV28 with TRBJ2-5; 10 bases map to TRBD2. Germline loops: CDR1 MDHEN, CDR2 SYDVKM. The CDR3 covers 17 residues. The trim removed 3 bases at V and 4 bases at J, leaving 11 bases unmatched.

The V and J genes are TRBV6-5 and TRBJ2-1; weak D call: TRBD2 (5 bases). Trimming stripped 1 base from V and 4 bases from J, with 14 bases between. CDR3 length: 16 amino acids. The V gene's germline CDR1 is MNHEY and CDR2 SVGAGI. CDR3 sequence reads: CASSYLIASHYNEQFF. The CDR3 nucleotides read TGTGCCAGCAGTTACTTGATCGCTAGCCATTACAATGAGCAGTTCTTC.

CDR3 region: CSVEIGRVGEQYF. The CDR3 DNA reads TGCAGCGTTGAAATTGGCCGGGTGGGCGAGCAGTACTTC. The chain recombines TRBV29-1 with TRBJ2-7; D ambiguous. Germline V CDR1 and CDR2: SQVTM, ANQGSEA. Deletions cut 2 bases from V and 6 bases from J, with 14 bases between. The CDR3 totals 13 residues.

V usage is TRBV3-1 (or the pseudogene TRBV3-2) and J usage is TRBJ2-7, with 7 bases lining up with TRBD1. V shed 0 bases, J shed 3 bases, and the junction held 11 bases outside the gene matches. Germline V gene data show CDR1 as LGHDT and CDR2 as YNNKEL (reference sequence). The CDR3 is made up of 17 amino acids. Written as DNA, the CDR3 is TGTGCCAGCAGCCAAGATAAGAGGGACAGAAGGTTCTACGAGCAGTACTTC. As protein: CASSQDKRDRRFYEQYF.

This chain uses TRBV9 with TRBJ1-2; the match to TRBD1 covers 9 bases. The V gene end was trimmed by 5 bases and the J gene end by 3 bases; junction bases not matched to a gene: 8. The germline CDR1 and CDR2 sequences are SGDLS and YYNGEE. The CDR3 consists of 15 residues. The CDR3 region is CASSVGGTGHYGYTF. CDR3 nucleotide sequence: TGTGCCAGCAGTGTCGGGGGGACAGGGCACTATGGCTACACCTTC.

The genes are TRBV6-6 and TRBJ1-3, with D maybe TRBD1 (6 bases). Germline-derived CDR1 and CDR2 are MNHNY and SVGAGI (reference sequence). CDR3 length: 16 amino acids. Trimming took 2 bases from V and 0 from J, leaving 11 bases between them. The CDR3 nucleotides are TGTGCCAGCAGTTACGGGCCAGGGGTCTCTGGAAACACCATATATTTT. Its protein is CASSYGPGVSGNTIYF.